This T cell receptor beta chain was recorded in a study of OX40 agonist ivuxolimab in advanced cancers. The CDR3 runs 15 residues. Germline-derived CDR1 and CDR2 are SEHNR and FQNEAQ (reference sequence). Losses at the gene ends were 2 bases for V and 9 bases for J; bases not matched to a gene: 6. The repertoire was sequenced with immunoSEQ multiplex PCR; TCRdb's copy has only in-frame clones and lacks some. The sample lists 48,000 or so clones; about 81% were seen once. The V and J genes are TRBV7-9 and TRBJ1-6, with 8 bases fitting TRBD1. This specimen consisted of CD4+ or CD8+ T cells sorted from blood, obtained in a trial of the OX40 agonist ivuxolimab. This sequence originates from an adult with an advanced solid tumor such as melanoma, head and neck, liver or kidney cancer. The CDR3 is CASSLNYRGTSPLHF. Here the CDR3 DNA reads TGTGCCAGCAGCTTAAATTACAGGGGGACTTCACCCCTCCACTTT.